The 13 T cell receptor beta chains below come from one sample, sequenced in a study of CD8 T cells in Susac syndrome. Reverse transcription of about 0.5 to 1 ug RNA was performed with random hexamers. TCRdb passed the immunoSEQ multiplex PCR reads through MiXCR, listing each CDR3 protein once. Found here are about 280,000 distinct CDR3 sequences, 70% to 90% of them singletons; the top ten hold 0.11%. Sequences were obtained from CD8+ T cells from PBMCs. Source of these receptors: a human donor with multiple sclerosis.

This clonotype was counted a few times. The V gene is TRBV6-6, the J gene TRBJ2-5; the D is unclear. Germline loops: CDR1 MNHNY, CDR2 SVGAGI (reference sequence). CDR3 length: 14 residues. V was shortened by 2 bases and J by 0 bases, with 7 bases between the two germline ends. The DNA for the CDR3 is TGTGCCAGCAGTTACCGGGCATACCAAGAGACCCAGTACTTC. It translates to CASSYRAYQETQYF.

The chain joins TRBV28 to TRBJ1-4, with 8 bases aligning to TRBD1. Germline V gene lookup returns CDR1 MDHEN and CDR2 SYDVKM. The CDR3 length is 14 residues. V shed 5 bases and J 8 bases; nucleotides not matched to a gene: 7. DNA of the CDR3: TGTGCCAGCAGTGTACAGGGGGACAGGGAAAAACTGTTTTTT. Translation gives CASSVQGDREKLFF.

The sample holds a few counts of this clonotype. CDR3 nucleotide sequence: TGTGCCAGCAGTTTAGGCGGGAGGGCCGGTTACGAGCAGTACTTC. This sequence encodes CASSLGGRAGYEQYF. This chain links TRBV27 with TRBJ2-7; 9 bases match TRBD2. Unmatched junction bases numbered 6, after V lost 2 bases and J lost 4 bases. There are 15 residues in the CDR3. Germline CDR1 and CDR2: MNHEY and SMNVEV (reference sequence).

The V and J genes are TRBV18 and TRBJ2-7, with D possibly TRBD1 on 7 matching bases. Per the germline V gene, CDR1 is KGHSH and CDR2 is LQKENI. The CDR3 has 16 residues. The ends were cut back, 5 bases at V and 3 bases at J, with 20 bases in the middle. CDR3 loop: CASSAPPGGGLYEQYF. Here the CDR3 DNA reads TGTGCCAGCTCAGCCCCCCCAGGGGGAGGTCTCTACGAGCAGTACTTC.

This CDR3 reads CSARDRAGANYGYTF. CDR3 DNA sequence: TGCAGTGCTAGAGATCGAGCAGGGGCTAACTATGGCTACACCTTC. The chain recombines TRBV20-1 with TRBJ1-2; D might be TRBD1 (6 bases). Germline CDR1 DFQATT, CDR2 SNEGSKA (reference sequence). This CDR3 spans 15 amino acids. V lost 0 bases and J lost 0, with 11 bases in between.

The chain links TRBV27 to TRBJ2-7; tentatively, D is TRBD2 (6 bases). CDR1 MNHEY and CDR2 SMNVEV come from the germline V gene (reference sequence). The CDR3 length is 13 residues. V shed 5 bases and J shed 1 base, with 9 bases lying between them. This CDR3 reads CASSMTSSYEQYF. Written as DNA, the CDR3 is TGTGCCAGCAGTATGACTAGTTCCTACGAGCAGTACTTC.

There are a few counts of this clonotype. The J gene is TRBJ2-3, the V gene TRBV7-8, with D possibly TRBD2 on 8 matching bases. Germline-derived CDR1 and CDR2 are SGHVS and FQNEAQ. CDR3 length equals 15 residues. The germline V and J ends were trimmed by 2 bases and 5 bases, with 14 bases remaining between them. The CDR3 reads CASSLRGLAGDTQYF. In DNA form, the CDR3 reads TGTGCCAGCAGCTTAAGGGGGCTAGCGGGAGATACGCAGTATTTT.

The chain links TRBV5-1 to TRBJ2-3, with 9 bases matching TRBD2. This CDR3 region has 16 residues. Germline CDR1 reads SGHRS; CDR2 reads YFSETQ. The ends lost 4 bases at V and 4 bases at J; junction bases unmatched: 10. The CDR3 region is CASSRRGAGGADTQYF. The CDR3 DNA reads as TGCGCCAGCAGCCGGCGGGGAGCGGGAGGCGCAGATACGCAGTATTTT.

V usage is TRBV12-5 and J usage is TRBJ1-2; 7 bases map to TRBD1. The junction had 8 bases not matched to a gene; V was cut back by 6 bases and J by 7 bases. The CDR3 spans 13 residues. Per germline, CDR1 LGHNT and CDR2 FRNRAP. The CDR3 DNA follows: TGTGCTAGTGGCCGCGACAGGGTTAGTGGCTACACCTTC. Protein: CASGRDRVSGYTF.

The chain links TRBV5-1 to TRBJ2-7; 14 bases are shared with TRBD2. Germline CDR1 reads SGHRS; CDR2 reads YFSETQ. This CDR3 contains 16 residues. Losses at the gene ends were 2 bases for V and 5 bases for J; bases not matched to a gene: 6. This CDR3 is CASSLTGTSGSNEQYF. The DNA of the CDR3 is TGCGCCAGCAGCTTAACCGGGACTAGCGGGAGTAACGAGCAGTACTTC.

The rearrangement uses TRBV7-3 and TRBJ1-1; perhaps TRBD1 as D (5 bases). The CDR3 spans 14 residues. Germline CDR1 SGHTA, CDR2 FQGTGA. The germline V and J ends were trimmed by 2 bases and 7 bases, with 14 bases remaining between them. The CDR3 loop is CASSLRGTLREAFF. The CDR3 DNA reads TGTGCCAGCAGCTTACGGGGGACTCTTCGTGAAGCTTTCTTT.

This clonotype has just a few counts. The CDR3 DNA sequence: TGCAGCGTTGTAGAGGGGACATATGGCAGAAAGTACTTC. Its protein product is CSVVEGTYGRKYF. This chain uses TRBV29-1 with TRBJ2-7, with a possible D match to TRBD1 (6 bases). The germline gives CDR1 SQVTM, CDR2 ANQGSEA. CDR3 length equals 13 residues. Trimming left V 4 bases short and J 11 bases short, with 21 bases between.

V gene TRBV28 combines with J gene TRBJ2-5; possible D gene TRBD1, 5 bases. V dropped 2 bases and J dropped 1 base, with 8 bases sitting between them. The CDR3 is made up of 14 amino acids. Germline-derived CDR1 and CDR2 are MDHEN and SYDVKM. This chain's CDR3 is CASSLRGSQETQYF. The CDR3 region has the DNA TGTGCCAGCAGTTTAAGGGGTTCCCAAGAGACCCAGTACTTC.